This paragraph reports one T cell receptor beta chain. The record originates from a study of OX40 agonist ivuxolimab in advanced cancers. Repertoires were generated with immunoSEQ multiplex PCR, while TCRdb's copy carries only in-frame clones and drops some. This table has over 70,000 clones, around nine tenths appearing once. J gave up 2 bases and V 2 bases, and 3 bases lay outside the gene matches. The CDR3 spans 14 residues. The germline V gene has CDR1 SGHTA and CDR2 FQGNSA. The sequencing here drew on CD4+ or CD8+ T cells sorted from blood, taken in a trial of the OX40 agonist ivuxolimab. The chain combines TRBV7-2 with TRBJ2-7, with TRBD1 identical over 7 bases. The sequence derives from an adult with an advanced solid tumor such as melanoma, head and neck, liver or kidney cancer. The CDR3 here is CASSLPGQPYEQYF. The CDR3 coding sequence is TGTGCCAGCAGCTTACCGGGACAGCCCTACGAGCAGTACTTC.